This T cell receptor beta chain was captured in a study of cytomegalovirus exposure and HLA in healthy donors. Primers for the PCR totalled 60 Vbeta and 13 Jbeta. Here immunoSEQ multiplex PCR was the method, and the copy in TCRdb shows in-frame clones only, minus some. The sample lists about 220,000 clones, approximately 70% occurring once. CDR3 length: 15 amino acids. The V gene lost 7 bases and the J gene lost 0 bases, with 13 bases spanning the gap. Germline-derived CDR1 and CDR2 are MNHEY and SMNVEV (reference sequence). The chain joins TRBV27 to TRBJ2-1, with D unclear. The TCR comes from a woman younger than 45 in good health and CMV-seronegative. The sequenced material came from PBMCs. CDR3 DNA: TGTGCCAGCAATCCAGGCCCCAGCTCCTACAATGAGCAGTTCTTC. Translating gives CASNPGPSSYNEQFF.